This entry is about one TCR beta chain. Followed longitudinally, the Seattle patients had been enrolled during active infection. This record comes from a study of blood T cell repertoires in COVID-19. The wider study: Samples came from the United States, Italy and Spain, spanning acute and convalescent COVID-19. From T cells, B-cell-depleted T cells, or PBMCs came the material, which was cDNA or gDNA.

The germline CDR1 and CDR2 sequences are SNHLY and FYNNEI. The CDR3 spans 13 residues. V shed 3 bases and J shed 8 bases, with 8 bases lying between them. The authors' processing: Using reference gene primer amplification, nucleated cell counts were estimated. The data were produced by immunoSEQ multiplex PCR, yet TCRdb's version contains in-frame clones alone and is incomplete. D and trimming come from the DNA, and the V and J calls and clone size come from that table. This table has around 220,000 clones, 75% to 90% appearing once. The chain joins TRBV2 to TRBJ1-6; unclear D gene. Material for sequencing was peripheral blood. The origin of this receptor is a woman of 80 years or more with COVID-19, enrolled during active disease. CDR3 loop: CASSDNGDSPLHF. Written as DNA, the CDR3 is TGTGCCAGCAGTGATAACGGGGATTCACCCCTCCACTTT.